Listed here is a single T cell receptor beta chain. As handled by the study authors: It was from reference gene primer amplification that nucleated cell counts were estimated. Sequencing was performed with immunoSEQ multiplex PCR; in TCRdb, only in-frame clones are kept and a portion is missing. V and J calls and clone size are copied from that table; D and trimming were computed from the DNA. The table has some 230,000 clones, 86% seen once. Germline V gene data show CDR1 as SGHDT and CDR2 as YYEEEE. Trimming shortened V by 0 bases and J by 5 bases, and 5 bases separated the two germline ends. The CDR3 has 12 amino acids. This sample was taken from a study of blood T cell repertoires in COVID-19. About the research overall: The analysed material was cDNA or gDNA that came from T cells, B-cell-depleted T cells, or PBMCs.

This TCR was recovered from a woman aged 45-59 years with COVID-19, enrolled during active disease. Sequenced: peripheral blood. J is TRBJ2-5 and V is TRBV5-6; D not resolved. CDR3 residues: CASSLDTETQYF. Here the CDR3 DNA reads TGTGCCAGCAGCTTGGACACCGAGACCCAGTACTTC.